This T cell receptor beta chain appears in the sequencing data of a study of cytomegalovirus exposure and HLA in healthy donors. The PCR ran on 60 Vbeta and 13 Jbeta primers. Some clones are missing from TCRdb's copy, which holds only in-frame ones; the method was immunoSEQ multiplex PCR. The data hold a few hundred thousand clones, with around 90% observed a single time. The CDR3 covers 15 residues. With 5 bases clipped from V and 3 bases from J, the junction kept 7 bases outside the gene matches. Germline V gives CDR1 LNHDA, CDR2 SQIVND (reference sequence). Sequencing was carried out using PBMCs. The gene calls are TRBV19 and TRBJ1-2; TRBD1 matches 9 bases. The TCR sequence derives from a girl aged 2 to 10 in good health and CMV-seronegative. This CDR3 is CASSPYRGQDYGYTF. CDR3 bases: TGTGCCAGTAGTCCTTACAGGGGGCAGGACTATGGCTACACCTTC.